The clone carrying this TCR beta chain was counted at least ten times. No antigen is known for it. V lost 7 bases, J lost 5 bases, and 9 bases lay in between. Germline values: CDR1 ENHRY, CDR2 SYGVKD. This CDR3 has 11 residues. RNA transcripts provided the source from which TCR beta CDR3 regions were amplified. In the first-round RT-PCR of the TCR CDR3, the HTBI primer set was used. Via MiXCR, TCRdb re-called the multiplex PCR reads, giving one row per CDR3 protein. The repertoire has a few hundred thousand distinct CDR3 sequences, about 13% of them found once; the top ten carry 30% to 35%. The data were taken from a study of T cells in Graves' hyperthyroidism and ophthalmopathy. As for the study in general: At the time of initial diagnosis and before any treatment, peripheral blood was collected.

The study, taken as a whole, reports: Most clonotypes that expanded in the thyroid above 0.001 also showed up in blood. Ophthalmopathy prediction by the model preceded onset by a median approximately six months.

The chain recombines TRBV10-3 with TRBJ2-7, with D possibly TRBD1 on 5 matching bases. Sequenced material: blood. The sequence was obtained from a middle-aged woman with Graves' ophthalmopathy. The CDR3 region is CAITQGHEQYF. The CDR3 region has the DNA TGTGCCATCACCCAGGGTCACGAGCAGTACTTC.